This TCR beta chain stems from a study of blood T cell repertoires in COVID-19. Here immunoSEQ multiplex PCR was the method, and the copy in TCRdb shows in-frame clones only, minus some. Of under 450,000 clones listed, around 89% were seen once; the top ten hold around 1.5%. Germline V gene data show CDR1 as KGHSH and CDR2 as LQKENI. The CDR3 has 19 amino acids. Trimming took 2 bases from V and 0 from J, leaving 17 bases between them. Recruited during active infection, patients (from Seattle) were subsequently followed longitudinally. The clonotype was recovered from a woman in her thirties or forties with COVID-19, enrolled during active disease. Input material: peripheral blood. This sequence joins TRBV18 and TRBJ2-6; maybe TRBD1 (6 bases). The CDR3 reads CASSPLFGTPSSGANVLTF. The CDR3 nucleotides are TGTGCCAGCTCACCATTATTCGGGACACCAAGCTCTGGGGCCAACGTCCTGACTTTC.